One sample yielded the 9 T cell receptor beta chains listed below, sequenced in a study of T cell responses to AZD1222 COVID-19 vaccine. Using immunoSEQ multiplex PCR, the repertoire was profiled, and TCRdb retains in-frame clones only, with some absent. The sample shows 90,000 to 130,000 clones, about 86% of them seen only once. Sequences were derived from peripheral blood, sampled on day 0 of AZD1222 vaccination. These TCRs come from an adult in good health.

This chain uses TRBV3-1 (or the pseudogene TRBV3-2) with TRBJ1-5; 8 positions agree with TRBD1. CDR3 length equals 14 residues. V trimming: 3 bases; J trimming: 6 bases; junction bases outside the gene matches: 4. Germline CDR1 LGHDT, CDR2 YNNKEL (reference sequence). This CDR3 is CASSQDTGGQPQHF. As DNA, the CDR3 is TGTGCCAGCAGCCAGGATACAGGGGGTCAGCCCCAGCATTTT.

The chain combines TRBV6-2 or TRBV6-3 with TRBJ1-5; TRBD1 is a possible D gene (6 bases). The germline V and J ends were trimmed by 6 bases and 4 bases, with 16 bases remaining between them. There are 15 residues in the CDR3. Germline CDR1 is MNHEY and CDR2 is SVGEGT. The CDR3 loop reads CASSPTGMGNQPQHF. CDR3 nucleotides: TGTGCCAGCAGCCCAACAGGGATGGGGAATCAGCCCCAGCATTTT.

The chain joins TRBV4-2 to TRBJ1-2, with D possibly matching TRBD1 (6 bases). The CDR3 covers 15 residues. Germline V gives CDR1 LGHNA, CDR2 YNFKEQ. V dropped 1 base and J dropped 6 bases, with 15 bases sitting between them. The chain's CDR3 is CASSQARGKLDGYTF. The CDR3 region has the DNA TGTGCCAGCAGCCAAGCCAGGGGCAAACTAGATGGCTACACCTTC.

This clone was counted at least ten times. The rearrangement uses TRBV19 and TRBJ1-2, with D possibly matching TRBD1 (6 bases). CDR1 LNHDA and CDR2 SQIVND come from the germline V gene (reference sequence). The V end was cut by 5 bases, the J end by 3 bases, with 13 bases between. CDR3 length equals 14 residues. Here the CDR3 DNA reads TGTGCCAGTAGTTCCAGGGGACTCTACTATGGCTACACCTTC. Translating gives CASSSRGLYYGYTF.

The J gene is TRBJ2-2, the V gene TRBV4-3; the D is unclear. Trimming cost V 1 base and J 4 bases, with 7 bases left between them. The CDR3 runs to 14 residues. CDR1 and CDR2 (germline): LGHNA, YSLEER. The CDR3 region has the DNA TGCGCCAGCAGCCAAGGAATAGGCACCGGGGAGCTGTTTTTT. This translates into CASSQGIGTGELFF.

The V call is TRBV9, the J call TRBJ1-3; D unclear. From germline, CDR1 is SGDLS and CDR2 YYNGEE. V was trimmed by 4 bases and J by 7 bases, leaving 9 bases between them. This CDR3 comprises 12 residues. CDR3 sequence reads: CASSPQDNTIYF. As DNA, the CDR3 is TGTGCCAGCAGCCCTCAGGACAACACCATATATTTT.

This chain joins TRBV3-1 (or the pseudogene TRBV3-2) and TRBJ1-4, with unresolved D. Germline V gene sequence: CDR1 LGHDT, CDR2 YNNKEL (reference sequence). Trimming pared 0 bases from V and 8 bases from J, leaving 4 bases between. The CDR3 is made up of 12 amino acids. CDR3 nucleotides: TGTGCCAGCAGCCAAGACGGGGAAAAACTGTTTTTT. This encodes CASSQDGEKLFF.

V gene TRBV11-3 combines with J gene TRBJ2-1; 8 bases agree with TRBD2. Germline CDR1 SGHNT, CDR2 YENEEA. The CDR3 has 15 amino acids. V lost 1 base and J lost 7; bases outside the gene matches: 6. The CDR3 here is CASSLGGGPGNEQFF. CDR3 coding DNA: TGTGCCAGCAGCTTAGGCGGGGGGCCGGGGAATGAGCAGTTCTTC.

The chain couples TRBV18 to TRBJ1-2; D might be TRBD1 (6 bases). The V end was cut by 5 bases, the J end by 1 base, with 14 bases between. Germline CDR1 and CDR2: KGHSH and LQKENI. This CDR3 region has 15 residues. This chain's CDR3 is CASSTSGELNYGYTF. The DNA of the CDR3 is TGTGCCAGCTCAACGTCAGGGGAACTTAACTATGGCTACACCTTC.